The rows below give T cell receptor beta chains drawn from one sample of a study of T cells after yellow fever vaccination. MiXCR was run by TCRdb on the 5' RACE reads, yielding one entry per CDR3 protein. The sample includes 610,000 or so distinct CDR3 sequences, approximately 13% of them seen just once. The source was PBMCs, collected on the day of the yellow fever booster vaccination. These receptors were collected from a young man who received the YFV17D yellow fever vaccine. The CDR3 runs from the conserved cysteine through the conserved F or W. D genes are given only for firm matches. A row's size may be missing; if present it is once, few, many or a size class.

clone_size j_call d_call v_call cdr3_nt cdr3_aa
few TRBJ2-3 - TRBV10-3 TGTGCCATCAGTGAGGAACGGTGGGATACGCAGTATTTT CAISEERWDTQYF
few TRBJ2-5 - TRBV29-1 TGCAGCGTTGCTACCTCAGGGTCCCTAGAGACCCAGTACTTC CSVATSGSLETQYF
few TRBJ2-5 - TRBV6-1 TGTGCCAGCACCTATGGGGCCACCGGACAAGAGACCCAGTACTTC CASTYGATGQETQYF
few TRBJ2-3 - TRBV5-1 TGCGCCAGCAGCTTGGATTTTCTCGGGGCTAGCACAGATACGCAGTATTTT CASSLDFLGASTDTQYF
few TRBJ1-2 - TRBV20-1 TGCAGTGCTAGTCTCGGTAACTATGGCTACACCTTC CSASLGNYGYTF
few TRBJ2-7 TRBD1 TRBV4-2 TGTGCCAGCAGCCCTTCGACAGGGAGAATAGGCTACGAGCAGTACTTC CASSPSTGRIGYEQYF
- TRBJ2-1 TRBD2 TRBV15 TGTGCCACCGCCGGGACTAGCGGTTACAATGAGCAGTTCTTC CATAGTSGYNEQFF
- TRBJ2-5 - TRBV4-2 TGTGCCAGCAGAGGAAGCCCGGCGCAAGAGACCCAGTACTTC CASRGSPAQETQYF
many TRBJ2-5 - TRBV7-2 TGTGCCAGCAGCTTAGGGGACGTAAAAACCCAGTACTTC CASSLGDVKTQYF
few TRBJ2-7 - TRBV11-2 TGTGCCAGCAGCTTAGAGGCTGGCGAGCAGTACTTC CASSLEAGEQYF
few TRBJ1-4 - TRBV20-1 TGCAGTGCTCCCTGGGCAGAGCAACTGTTTTTT CSAPWAEQLFF
- TRBJ2-2 TRBD1 TRBV9 TGTGCCAGCAGCGCTCCCGGGACAGTAACCGGGGAGCTGTTTTTT CASSAPGTVTGELFF
- TRBJ2-3 - TRBV7-2 TGTGCCAGCAGCTTAGAACCGGGGAACACAGATACGCAGTATTTT CASSLEPGNTDTQYF
once TRBJ2-7 TRBD1 TRBV7-2 TGTACCAGCAGCTTACGGGACAGGGGTAACGAGCAGTACTTC CTSSLRDRGNEQYF
- TRBJ2-3 - TRBV6-1 TGTGCCACCTCCCAGGTCGGGACACCTAGCACAGATACGCAGTATTTT CATSQVGTPSTDTQYF
few TRBJ2-1 TRBD2 TRBV5-1 TGCGCCAGCAGCCTGGGACTAGCGGGAGATTCAGGCAATGAGCAGTTCTTC CASSLGLAGDSGNEQFF
few TRBJ2-2 - TRBV4-1 TGCGCCAGCAGCCCGGCGGACGCGAACACCGGGGAGCTGTTTTTT CASSPADANTGELFF
- TRBJ2-1 - TRBV2 TGTGCCAGCAGTGTTCAGAATGAGCAGTTCTTC CASSVQNEQFF
few TRBJ1-2 - TRBV19 TGTGCCAGTAGTATTAACAGTGATATCTATGGCTACACCTTC CASSINSDIYGYTF
many TRBJ2-5 - TRBV5-5 TGTGCCAGCAGCTTACTACGAGAGACCCAGTACTTC CASSLLRETQYF
few TRBJ2-5 TRBD1 TRBV5-6 TGTGCCAGCAGCCTGACCCTGCGCACCGGGACAGGGGGTTTAAAGACCCAGTACTTC CASSLTLRTGTGGLKTQYF
few TRBJ1-5 - TRBV10-2 TGCGCCAGCAGTCGAGGGGTCAATCAGCCCCAGCATTTT CASSRGVNQPQHF